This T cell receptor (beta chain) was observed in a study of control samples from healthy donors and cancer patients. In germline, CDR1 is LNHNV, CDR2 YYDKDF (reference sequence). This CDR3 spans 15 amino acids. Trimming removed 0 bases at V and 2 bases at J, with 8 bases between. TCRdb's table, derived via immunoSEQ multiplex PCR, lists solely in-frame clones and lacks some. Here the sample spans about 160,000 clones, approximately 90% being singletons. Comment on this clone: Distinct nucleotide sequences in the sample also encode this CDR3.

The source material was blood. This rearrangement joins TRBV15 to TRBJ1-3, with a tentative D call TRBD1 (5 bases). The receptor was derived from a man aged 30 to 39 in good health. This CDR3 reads CATSRDLGAGNTIYF. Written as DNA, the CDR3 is TGTGCCACCAGCAGAGATCTGGGGGCTGGAAACACCATATATTTT.